This T cell receptor beta chain originates from a study of glioma-infiltrating T cells after dendritic cell vaccination. The CDR3 runs to 15 residues. Germline V gene sequence: CDR1 SGHTA, CDR2 FQGTGA. The V gene end was trimmed by 5 bases and the J gene end by 0 bases; junction bases not matched to a gene: 3. Method: immunoSEQ multiplex PCR; TCRdb's copy keeps in-frame clones and lacks some. This table holds about 38,000 clones, roughly four fifths found once. Specimen: blood, collected before dendritic cell vaccination. This clonotype originated in a human donor with glioblastoma. The chain uses TRBV7-3 and TRBJ2-3; 9 nucleotides agree with TRBD1. The CDR3 nucleotides read TGTGCCAGCAGCACCGGGACAGGGAGCACAGATACGCAGTATTTT. Protein: CASSTGTGSTDTQYF.